The 2 T cell receptor beta chains reported below all come from one sample, sequenced in a study of identical twins. MiXCR, applied by TCRdb to the 5' RACE reads, yields one record per CDR3 protein. Of about 720,000 distinct CDR3 sequences in the sample, 8.5% to 9% were seen once. A further study also used this sample, focusing on yellow fever vaccine responses in identical twins.

Sample: PBMCs. The source of these receptors is a woman between 18 and 29 years old in good health.

This clonotype was counted many times. The chain joins TRBV6-1 to TRBJ2-2; TRBD2 agrees at 9 bases. The V and J ends lost 2 bases and 7 bases, in that order; junction bases with no gene match: 8. CDR3 length equals 16 residues. The germline V gene encodes CDR1 MNHNS and CDR2 SASEGT. CDR3 region: CASSETAGGQGGELFF. The CDR3 DNA follows: TGTGCCAGCAGTGAAACAGCGGGGGGCCAAGGCGGGGAGCTGTTTTTT.

This clonotype showed up many times. The chain uses TRBV5-1 and TRBJ2-7; D gene uncertain. Trimming stripped 0 bases from V and 3 bases from J, with 10 bases between. Germline values: CDR1 SGHRS, CDR2 YFSETQ. The CDR3 is 14 amino acids. The CDR3 loop is CASSLAMGSYEQYF. In nucleotides, the CDR3 is TGCGCCAGCAGCTTGGCCATGGGAAGCTACGAGCAGTACTTC.